The next 10 T cell receptor beta chains were all read from a single sample in a study of T-cell reconstitution after alpha-beta-depleted transplantation in children (dated by TCRdb to 2016 to 2017). Library construction relied on PCR. The sequencer listed for this sample is Illumina HiSeq 2500. Molecular barcoding was employed in the preparation of TCR libraries, with unique molecular identifiers being used to normalize TCRbeta repertoire quantification. Using fastp at Q25 and MiXCR, TCRdb reprocessed the public reads and kept productive beta chains. Rows matching on CDR3 protein sequence are summarized as one entry with the most common DNA and genes. Within this sample are 250,000 to 300,000 distinct CDR3 sequences, with around a tenth of them counted one time only. 23% of the sample goes to the ten largest clones. Taken with the paper, the label for treatment or condition translates to: allogeneic hematopoietic cell transplantation with graft depleted of TCRalphabeta T cells and CD19 B cells.

The source was peripheral blood, collected 180 days after TCRalphabeta/CD19-depleted stem cell transplant. The receptors were sampled from a male patient between 2 and 9 years old who had a stem cell transplant for chronic granulomatous disease, so the T cells may come from the graft donor.

This clonotype appeared many times. The CDR3 DNA reads TGTGCCAGCAGCCTCGGACAGAAAGAGACCCAGTACTTC. Amino acid sequence: CASSLGQKETQYF. The chain is built from TRBV28 and TRBJ2-5; perhaps TRBD1 as D (6 bases). The V end was cut by 6 bases, the J end by 3 bases, with 11 bases between. CDR1 MDHEN and CDR2 SYDVKM come from the germline V gene. This CDR3 region has 13 residues.

The table lists this clonotype with many counts. The chain uses TRBV28 and TRBJ2-7; tentatively, D is TRBD1 (5 bases). The CDR3 is 14 amino acids. Germline V gene lookup returns CDR1 MDHEN and CDR2 SYDVKM. Trimming took 7 bases from V and 3 from J, leaving 16 bases between them. As DNA, the CDR3 is TGTGCCAGCACTAAGGGCCCCCAGGGCTACGAGCAGTACTTC. Protein sequence: CASTKGPQGYEQYF.

This clonotype was recorded at least ten times. The chain uses TRBV20-1 and TRBJ1-2; 11 nucleotides align to TRBD1. Losses at the gene ends were 3 bases for V and 5 bases for J; bases not matched to a gene: 2. Germline CDR1 is DFQATT and CDR2 is SNEGSKA (reference sequence). The CDR3 runs 13 residues. CDR3 sequence reads: CSASGTGGYGYTF. As DNA, the CDR3 is TGCAGTGCTAGTGGGACAGGGGGTTATGGCTACACCTTC.

Note on this clonotype: A much larger clone differs from this one at a single base, so this may be a read error. V gene TRBV5-1 combines with J gene TRBJ2-3; 14 bases line up with TRBD2. Unmatched junction bases numbered 2, after V lost 0 bases and J lost 5 bases. The CDR3 sequence is 16 residues long. Germline V lookup: CDR1 SGHRS, CDR2 YFSETQ. Here the CDR3 reads CASSLGLAGGEDTQYF. The CDR3 DNA reads as TGCGCCAGCAGCTTGGGACTAGCGGGAGGGGAAGATACGCAGTATTTT.

This clonotype was detected only a few times. The V and J genes are TRBV19 and TRBJ2-7; TRBD1 agrees at 8 bases. The CDR3 contains 15 residues. The germline CDR1 and CDR2 sequences are LNHDA and SQIVND (reference sequence). V dropped 4 bases and J dropped 6; count of bases not matched to a gene: 11. CDR3 in DNA: TGTGCCAGTAGTACGGGACAGGTGGGTCCGTTCGAGCAGTACTTC. Its protein is CASSTGQVGPFEQYF. Filled out from reference TRBV19 and TRBJ2-7, the complete variable domain reads DGGITQSPKYLFRKEGQNVTLSCEQNLNHDAMYWYRQDPGQGLRLIYYSQIVNDFQKGDIAEGYSVSREKKESFPLTVTSAQKNPTAFYLCASSTGQVGPFEQYFGPGTRLTVT.

At least ten counts were recorded for this clonotype. The chain employs TRBV5-1 and TRBJ2-7, with 8 positions matching TRBD1. Germline V gene lookup returns CDR1 SGHRS and CDR2 YFSETQ. CDR3 length: 18 residues. Trimming took 0 bases from V and 0 from J; bases not matched to a gene: 11. CDR3 sequence (DNA): TGCGCCAGCAGCTTGGCGACCCGGGACAGGACCGTCTCCTACGAGCAGTACTTC. Protein: CASSLATRDRTVSYEQYF.

This clonotype was seen many times. The gene calls are TRBV29-1 and TRBJ2-3, with 8 bases aligning to TRBD1. The trim removed 6 bases at V and 4 bases at J, leaving 9 bases unmatched. Germline V CDR1 and CDR2: SQVTM, ANQGSEA. This CDR3 contains 14 residues. In DNA form, the CDR3 reads TGCAGCGTAGTAACAGGGGGTGGGGCAGATACGCAGTATTTT. This gives the protein CSVVTGGGADTQYF.

Concerning this clonotype itself: A much larger clone lies one base from this, so it may be a read error. The genes are TRBV10-3 and TRBJ2-7; D gene unclear. Germline CDR1 ENHRY, CDR2 SYGVKD. This CDR3 has 14 amino acids. The CDR3 DNA reads TGTGCCATCTGTGAGTCGTACGGCACCTACGAGCAGTACTTC. Its protein is CAICESYGTYEQYF.

This clonotype was recorded at least ten times. This chain joins TRBV7-2 and TRBJ2-2; 12 bases agree with TRBD2. The V gene's germline CDR1 is SGHTA and CDR2 FQGNSA. CDR3 length: 16 amino acids. The J segment lost 3 bases and the V segment lost 3 bases, leaving 2 bases of the junction unmatched. The CDR3 DNA is TGTGCCAGCAGCTTCACTAGCGGGGGGTACACCGGGGAGCTGTTTTTT. Translated, it gives CASSFTSGGYTGELFF.

There are a few counts of this clonotype. This chain connects TRBV10-3 to TRBJ1-2, with TRBD1 as a possible D gene (5 bases). Trimming removed 2 bases from V and 5 bases from J, with 15 bases in between. Germline V lookup: CDR1 ENHRY, CDR2 SYGVKD. The CDR3 is made up of 15 amino acids. The CDR3 here is CAISEPKGPTYGYTF. In nucleotides, the CDR3 is TGTGCCATCAGTGAGCCAAAGGGGCCTACGTATGGCTACACCTTC.